This TCR beta chain was captured by sequencing in a study of T cell changes during pregnancy in multiple sclerosis. The CDR3 totals 14 residues. The germline gives CDR1 SGHTA, CDR2 FQGNSA. With V trimmed by 1 base and J by 2 bases, 1 base remained unmatched. TCRdb keeps only in-frame clones here, not all; method: immunoSEQ multiplex PCR. There are around 73,000 clones in the sample; 85% to 95% occur only once, and approximately 2.8% lies in the top ten. The chain recombines TRBV7-2 with TRBJ2-7; TRBD2 matches 8 bases. The source material was peripheral blood, sampled in the third trimester of pregnancy. The sequence was collected from a female donor in good health, enrolled as a control in a pregnancy study. CDR3 residues: CASSLDGRAYEQYF. The DNA for the CDR3 is TGTGCCAGCAGCTTAGACGGGAGGGCCTACGAGCAGTACTTC.